This T cell receptor beta chain was profiled in a study of blood T cell repertoires in COVID-19 (dated by TCRdb to about 2020). At the level of the whole study: The collaborator samples originated in the United States, Italy and Spain and spanned the acute and convalescent phases of COVID-19. Sample metadata almost always included a de-identified subject ID, COVID-19 status, age in years and sex. Samples came from the ongoing ImmuneRACE study (first 160 participants) plus 1,254 subjects from 6 global collaborators. Where available, HLA class I and class II types were taken from metadata supplied by the sample provider and were not determined by assay-based typing. The repertoires were released in a freely available public database meant as a resource for research on the immune response to SARS-CoV-2. Deeply sampled blood TCRbeta repertoires from subjects exposed to, actively infected with, or recovered from COVID-19 were included in the dataset. The material from the prospective study consisted of cDNA or gDNA derived from T cells, B-cell-depleted T cells, or PBMCs. The paper's findings and limits, for the study overall: The amount of clinical and demographic metadata varied by source and participant and was provided uncurated.

Only one count was recorded for this clone. Its antigen target is currently unknown. The input lacks base qualities; no much larger clone sits a single base away. TCRbeta CDR3 regions were amplified from genomic DNA by means of the immunoSEQ Assay, a bias-controlled multiplex PCR. Per the source publication's procedure: Nucleated cell counts per sample were estimated from amplification of reference gene primers within the assay. Sequence reads were collapsed and filtered to measure the absolute abundance of every unique TCRbeta CDR3 rearrangement. Productive Simpson clonality was computed per sample as the square root of Simpson's diversity index over productive rearrangements. This immuneACCESS table, as held by TCRdb, lists in-frame sequences with V and J called but not all clones. Of the missing ones, under half trace to an unresolved V gene in checked studies; the others have no known cause. V, J and clone size are those of that table, while D and trimming were read from the DNA. Recorded for this sample are about 70,000 clones; approximately 89% of them occurred a single time. Clones ranked in the top ten supply just over 5% of the sample.

Whole blood was collected in K2EDTA tubes by collaborating institutions according to the institutions' own protocols. For TCRbeta analysis, collaborators shipped samples in one of three forms: frozen whole blood, isolated PBMCs, or DNA extracted from either of those sample types. CDR1 LGHNT and CDR2 FRNRAP are derived from the germline V gene. Ends trimmed: V by 7 bases, J by 3 bases; bases unmatched to a gene: 8. The CDR3 runs 15 amino acids, cysteine and phenylalanine included. The kept DNA is CDR3 alone, 45 bases in frame from the first base. The source material was peripheral blood. The sequence joins TRBV12-5 to TRBJ1-5; 8 central nucleotides agree with TRBD1. The receptor's source is a man at least 80 years old with acute or convalescent COVID-19. The nucleotide sequence reads as follows: TGTGCTAGTGCCCAATCAGGGGGCGACAATCAGCCCCAGCATTTT. Translated, this gives CASAQSGGDNQPQHF.